This T cell receptor beta chain was obtained from a study of response to subunit inactivated influenza vaccine. With 5 bases clipped from V and 6 bases from J, the junction kept 9 bases outside the gene matches. The CDR3 spans 14 residues. TCRdb re-analysed the RT-PCR reads in MiXCR, keeping a single row per CDR3 protein. The profile covers roughly 500,000 distinct CDR3 sequences, with less than 25% appearing a single time and approximately 3% taken by the ten largest. A further study also used this sample, focusing on T cells expressing NK-cell markers. This second study notes: 5'RACE template switching with UMIs generated TCR beta cDNA. The eight sequenced donors comprised seven who were HCMV-seropositive and one who was seronegative.

The chain links TRBV12-3 or TRBV12-4 to TRBJ2-5, with TRBD1 matching over 7 bases. Sample: CD4+ T cells sorted from PBMCs, taken about 11 days after vaccination. The receptor was derived from a man between 50 and 59 years old who received an inactivated influenza vaccine. CDR3 residues: CASSTTGFRQTQYF. The CDR3 DNA sequence: TGTGCCAGCAGTACGACAGGGTTTCGGCAGACCCAGTACTTC.